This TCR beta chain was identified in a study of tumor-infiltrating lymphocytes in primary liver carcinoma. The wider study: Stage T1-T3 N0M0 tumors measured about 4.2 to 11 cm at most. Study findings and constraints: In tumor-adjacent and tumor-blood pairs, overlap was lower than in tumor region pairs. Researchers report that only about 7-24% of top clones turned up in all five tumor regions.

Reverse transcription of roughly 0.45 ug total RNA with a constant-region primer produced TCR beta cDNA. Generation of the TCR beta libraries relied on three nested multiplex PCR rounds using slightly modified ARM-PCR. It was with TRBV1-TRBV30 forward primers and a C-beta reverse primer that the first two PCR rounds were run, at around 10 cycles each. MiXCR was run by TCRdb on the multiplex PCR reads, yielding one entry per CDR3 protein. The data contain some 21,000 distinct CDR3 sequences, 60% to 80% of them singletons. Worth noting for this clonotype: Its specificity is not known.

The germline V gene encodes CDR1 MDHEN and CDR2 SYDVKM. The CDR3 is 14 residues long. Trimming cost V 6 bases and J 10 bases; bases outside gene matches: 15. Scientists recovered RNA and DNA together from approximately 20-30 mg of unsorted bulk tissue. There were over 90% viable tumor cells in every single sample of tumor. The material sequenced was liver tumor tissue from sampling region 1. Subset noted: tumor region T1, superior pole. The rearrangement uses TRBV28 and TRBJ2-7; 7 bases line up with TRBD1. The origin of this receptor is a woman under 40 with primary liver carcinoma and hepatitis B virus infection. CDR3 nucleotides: TGTGCCAGCAGGAAGACAGGGATTTCCTGCGAACAGTACTTC. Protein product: CASRKTGISCEQYF.